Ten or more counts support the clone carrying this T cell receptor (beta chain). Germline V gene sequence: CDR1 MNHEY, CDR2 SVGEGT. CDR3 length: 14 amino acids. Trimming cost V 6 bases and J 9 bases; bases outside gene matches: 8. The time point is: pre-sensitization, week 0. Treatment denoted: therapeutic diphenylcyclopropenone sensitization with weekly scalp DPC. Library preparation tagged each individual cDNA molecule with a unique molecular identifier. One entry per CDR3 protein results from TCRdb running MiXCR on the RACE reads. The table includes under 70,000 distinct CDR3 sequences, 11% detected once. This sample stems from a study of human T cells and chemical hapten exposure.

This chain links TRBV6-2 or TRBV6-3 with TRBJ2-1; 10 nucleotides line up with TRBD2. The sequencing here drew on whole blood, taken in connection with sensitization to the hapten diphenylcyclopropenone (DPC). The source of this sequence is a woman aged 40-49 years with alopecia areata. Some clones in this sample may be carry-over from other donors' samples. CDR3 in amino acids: CASSVGTSESEQFF. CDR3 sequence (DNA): TGTGCCAGCAGCGTCGGGACTAGCGAAAGTGAGCAGTTCTTC.